This T cell receptor (beta chain) was observed in a study of T cell responses to AZD1222 COVID-19 vaccine. The germline CDR1 and CDR2 sequences are SQVTM and ANQGSEA. The length of the CDR3 is 12 residues. V lost 6 bases to trimming and J lost 11 bases, with 17 bases between them. Sequencing was performed with immunoSEQ multiplex PCR; in TCRdb, only in-frame clones are kept and a portion is missing. The data show roughly 76,000 clones, with about 88% seen just once and approximately 11% held by the top ten. The material was peripheral blood, obtained on day 0 of AZD1222 vaccination. The chain combines TRBV29-1 with TRBJ2-1, with D hard to call. The TCR originated in an adult in good health. For the CDR3, the DNA is TGCAGCGTCCTCAGCCTGCAATATCAGCAGTTCTTC. As protein: CSVLSLQYQQFF.